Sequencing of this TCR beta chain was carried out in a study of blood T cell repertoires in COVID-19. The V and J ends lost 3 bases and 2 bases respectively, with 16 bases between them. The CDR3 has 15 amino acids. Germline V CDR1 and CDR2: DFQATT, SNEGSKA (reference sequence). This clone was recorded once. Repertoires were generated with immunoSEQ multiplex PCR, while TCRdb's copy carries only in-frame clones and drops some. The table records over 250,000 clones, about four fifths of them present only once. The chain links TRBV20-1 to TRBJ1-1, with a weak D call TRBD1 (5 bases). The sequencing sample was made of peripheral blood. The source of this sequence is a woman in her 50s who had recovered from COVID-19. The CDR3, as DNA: TGCAGTGCTAGTCCCTCGACAGCGTTAAACACTGAAGCTTTCTTT. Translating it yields CSASPSTALNTEAFF.